This T cell receptor (beta chain) was sequenced during a study of shared clonotypes between healthy human individuals. Study outcomes and limitations: Sorted-subset samples were not fully sequenced, rarefaction indicated. Naive CD4 clonotypes were shared across a handful of donors at about 5%.

This clone has only a few counts. Its specificity is unknown. Naive-designated CD8 cells lacked CD45RO, were positively enriched for CCR7, and omitted terminally differentiated effector memory CD45RA+ cells. Generated by immunoSEQ multiplex PCR, the TCRdb table keeps only in-frame clones and is missing some. The repertoire consists of millions of clones, with about 95% occurring once and the leading ten covering 0.85% to 1.2%. CDR3 length: 14 amino acids. Trimming cost V 6 bases and J 7 bases, with 16 bases left between them. CDR1 LNHDA and CDR2 SQIVND come from the germline V gene (reference sequence).

The sequenced material came from naive CD8+ T cells sorted from blood. The chain links TRBV19 to TRBJ1-5, with D possibly matching TRBD1 (6 bases). This clonotype originated in a man younger than 35 in good health. CDR3 region: CASRHREEIQPQHF. CDR3 bases: TGTGCCAGTAGACACAGGGAAGAGATACAGCCCCAGCATTTT.